The sequence of this T cell receptor beta chain was determined in a study of blood T cell repertoires in COVID-19 (dated by TCRdb to 2019 to 2021). Regarding the study in general: Collaborator samples came from the United States, Italy and Spain and covered acute and convalescent phases of COVID-19. Samples were obtained from the ongoing ImmuneRACE study (first 160 participants) and from some 1,300 subjects provided by 6 global collaborators. The repertoires were released in a freely available public database meant as a resource for research on the immune response to SARS-CoV-2. HLA class I and class II types, where available, came from metadata supplied by the sample provider rather than from assay-based typing. Deeply sampled blood TCRbeta repertoires from subjects exposed to, actively infected with, or recovered from COVID-19 were included in the dataset. The material from the prospective study consisted of cDNA or gDNA derived from T cells, B-cell-depleted T cells, or PBMCs. The sample metadata nearly always contained a de-identified subject ID, COVID-19 status, age in years and sex.

The immunoSEQ Assay, a bias-controlled multiplex PCR, was used to amplify TCRbeta CDR3 regions from genomic DNA. The study's processing was this. The number of nucleated cells in each sample was estimated from the amplification of reference gene primers within the assay. To quantify the absolute abundance of each unique TCRbeta CDR3 rearrangement, sequence reads were collapsed and filtered. For each sample, productive Simpson clonality was calculated by taking the square root of Simpson's diversity index across productive rearrangements. Entries here come from immuneACCESS through TCRdb and include only in-frame sequences with V and J called. Some clones fail to appear in such tables; in the studies checked, an unresolved V gene covers under half of the shortfall, and the cause of the remainder is unknown. That table gives V, J and clone size, and the DNA gave D and trimming. The sample table lists fewer than 45,000 clones, around 82% of them with a count of one. The ten largest clones represent 30% to 40% of the sample.

What the authors observed across the whole study: Clinical and demographic metadata were provided uncurated, with the amount varying by source and participant.

Whole blood was collected in K2EDTA tubes by collaborating institutions according to the institutions' own protocols. For TCRbeta analysis, collaborators shipped samples in one of three forms: frozen whole blood, isolated PBMCs, or DNA extracted from either of those sample types. As regards this clone: Its binding antigen is unknown. No qualities accompany the bases; no much larger clone lies one base away.

The V end gives up 5 bases and the J end 0 bases, leaving 4 bases in the junction not matched to a gene. Its CDR3 holds 15 amino acids, cysteine through phenylalanine. CDR3 DNA only is kept here, 45 bases in frame from base 1. CDR1 and CDR2 were assigned from the germline V gene as MNHNS and SASEGT. The clonotype comes from a man between 40 and 49 years old with active or convalescent COVID-19. Sequences were obtained from peripheral blood. The chain joins TRBV6-1 to TRBJ1-5; TRBD1 fits 7 bases in the junction. The CDR3 protein sequence reads: CASSPRQGSNQPQHF. The DNA reads as follows: TGTGCCAGCAGTCCACGACAGGGTAGCAATCAGCCCCAGCATTTT.